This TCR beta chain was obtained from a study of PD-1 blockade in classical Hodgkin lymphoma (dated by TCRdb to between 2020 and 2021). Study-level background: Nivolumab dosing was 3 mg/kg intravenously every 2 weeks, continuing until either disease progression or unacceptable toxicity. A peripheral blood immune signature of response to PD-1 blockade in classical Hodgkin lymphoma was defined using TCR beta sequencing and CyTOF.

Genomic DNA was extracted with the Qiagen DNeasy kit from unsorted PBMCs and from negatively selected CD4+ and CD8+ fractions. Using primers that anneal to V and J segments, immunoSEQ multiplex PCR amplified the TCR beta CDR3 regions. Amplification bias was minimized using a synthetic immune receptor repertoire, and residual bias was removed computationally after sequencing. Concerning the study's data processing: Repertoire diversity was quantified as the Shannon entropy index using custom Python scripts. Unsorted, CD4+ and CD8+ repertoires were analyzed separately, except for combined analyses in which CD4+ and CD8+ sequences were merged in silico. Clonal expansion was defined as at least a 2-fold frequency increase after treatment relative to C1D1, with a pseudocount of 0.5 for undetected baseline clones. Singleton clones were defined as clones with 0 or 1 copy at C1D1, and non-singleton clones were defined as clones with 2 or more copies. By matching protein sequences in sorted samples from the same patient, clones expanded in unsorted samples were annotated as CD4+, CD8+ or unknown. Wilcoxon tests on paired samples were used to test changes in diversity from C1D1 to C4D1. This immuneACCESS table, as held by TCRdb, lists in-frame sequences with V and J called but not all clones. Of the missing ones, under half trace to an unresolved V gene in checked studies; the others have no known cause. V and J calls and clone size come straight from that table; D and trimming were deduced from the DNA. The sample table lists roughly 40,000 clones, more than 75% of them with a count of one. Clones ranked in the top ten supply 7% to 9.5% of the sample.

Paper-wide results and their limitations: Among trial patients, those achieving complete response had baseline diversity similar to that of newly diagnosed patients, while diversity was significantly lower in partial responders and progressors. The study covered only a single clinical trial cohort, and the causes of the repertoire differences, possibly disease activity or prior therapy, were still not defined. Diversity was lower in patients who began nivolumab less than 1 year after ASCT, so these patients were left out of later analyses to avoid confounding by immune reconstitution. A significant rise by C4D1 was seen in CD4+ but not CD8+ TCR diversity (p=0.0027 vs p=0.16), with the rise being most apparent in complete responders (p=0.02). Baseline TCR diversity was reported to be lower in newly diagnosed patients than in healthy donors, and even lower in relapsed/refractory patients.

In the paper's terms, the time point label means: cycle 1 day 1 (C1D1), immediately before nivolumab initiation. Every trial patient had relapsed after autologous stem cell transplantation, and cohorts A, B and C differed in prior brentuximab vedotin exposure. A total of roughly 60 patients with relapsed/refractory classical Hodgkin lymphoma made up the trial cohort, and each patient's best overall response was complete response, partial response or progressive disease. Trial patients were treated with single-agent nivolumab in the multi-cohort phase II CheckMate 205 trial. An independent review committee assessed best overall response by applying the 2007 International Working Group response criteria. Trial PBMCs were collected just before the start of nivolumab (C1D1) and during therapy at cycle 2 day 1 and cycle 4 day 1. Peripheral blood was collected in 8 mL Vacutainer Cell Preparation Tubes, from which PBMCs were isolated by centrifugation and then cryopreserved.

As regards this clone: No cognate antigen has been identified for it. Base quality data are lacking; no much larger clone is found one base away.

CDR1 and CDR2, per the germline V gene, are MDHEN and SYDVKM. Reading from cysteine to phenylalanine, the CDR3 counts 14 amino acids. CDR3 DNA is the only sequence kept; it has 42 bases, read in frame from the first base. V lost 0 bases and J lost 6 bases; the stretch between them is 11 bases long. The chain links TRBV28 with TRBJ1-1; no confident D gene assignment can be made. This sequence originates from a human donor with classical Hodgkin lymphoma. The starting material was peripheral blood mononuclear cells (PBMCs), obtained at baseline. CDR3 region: CASSLWNGVPEAFF. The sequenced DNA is TGTGCCAGCAGTTTATGGAACGGAGTCCCTGAAGCTTTCTTT.